The rows below give T cell receptor beta chains drawn from one sample of a study of T cells in localized non-small cell lung cancer. Repertoires were generated with immunoSEQ multiplex PCR, while TCRdb's copy carries only in-frame clones and drops some. This sample has approximately 83,000 clones, with 70% to 90% found just once. The sequences come from peripheral blood, collected before any cancer treatment. These receptors were taken from a woman aged 40-75 years with stage I squamous cell lung carcinoma. CDR3s include the opening cysteine and the closing phenylalanine or tryptophan. D genes are given only for firm matches. Not all rows give a size; the values are once, few, many and, for expanded clones, a class.

V: TRBV14
J: TRBJ2-5
size: NA
D: NA
DNA: TGTGCCAGCAGCCAAGAACTGCCCCGTTGGGAGACCCAGTACTTC
CDR3: CASSQELPRWETQYF

V: TRBV10-1
J: TRBJ1-3
size: NA
D: NA
DNA: TGCGCCATACTGGTGGGCCGTCATAGAAACACCATATATTTT
CDR3: CAILVGRHRNTIYF

V: TRBV7-3
J: TRBJ1-2
size: NA
D: NA
DNA: TGTGCCAGCAGTTACAGTGGGGGCTACACCTTC
CDR3: CASSYSGGYTF

V: TRBV6-1
J: TRBJ2-7
size: NA
D: NA
DNA: TGTGCCAGCAGTGAAGGGGCAGGAAGCAACGAGCAGTACTTC
CDR3: CASSEGAGSNEQYF

V: TRBV10-3
J: TRBJ1-1
size: NA
D: NA
DNA: TGTGCCATCAGTGAGACAGGGAACCCTGAAGCTTTCTTT
CDR3: CAISETGNPEAFF

V: TRBV6-5
J: TRBJ1-4
size: NA
D: NA
DNA: TGTGCCAGCAGTTACTCCGGCTCCGGGCGTGAAAAACTGTTTTTT
CDR3: CASSYSGSGREKLFF

V: TRBV7-9
J: TRBJ2-3
size: NA
D: TRBD2
DNA: TGTGCCAGCAGCTTAGCGCTAGCGGGAATCACAGATACGCAGTATTTT
CDR3: CASSLALAGITDTQYF

V: TRBV7-9
J: TRBJ2-3
size: NA
D: NA
DNA: TGTGCCAGCAGCTCAGGGATTGTGAGCACAGATACGCAGTATTTT
CDR3: CASSSGIVSTDTQYF

V: TRBV30
J: TRBJ2-1
size: NA
D: NA
DNA: TGTGCCTGGAGAAGGAACCCGACCTCCTACAATGAGCAGTTCTTC
CDR3: CAWRRNPTSYNEQFF

V: TRBV4-1
J: TRBJ1-4
size: NA
D: NA
DNA: TGCGCCAGCAGCCAAGATGGGAAGTCTAATGAAAAACTGTTTTTT
CDR3: CASSQDGKSNEKLFF

V: TRBV2
J: TRBJ1-1
size: few
D: NA
DNA: TGTGCCAGCAGTGAAGCGTTCGGGCAGAACACTGAAGCTTTCTTT
CDR3: CASSEAFGQNTEAFF